The clone carrying this TCR beta chain was observed many times. The antigen is not known. V gave up 3 bases and J gave up 3 bases; unmatched junction bases: 7. This CDR3 region has 16 residues. CDR1 is SNHLY and CDR2 is FYNNEI in the germline V gene. This sample is part of a study of Graves' ophthalmopathy and Graves' hyperthyroidism. The study's findings and limits: Blood shared most expanded thyroid clonotypes above 0.001 frequency. A 13-signature model separated ophthalmopathy from stable hyperthyroidism, about 88% sensitivity, roughly 80% specificity.

RNA transcripts provided the template for amplifying TCR beta CDR3 regions. In the first round, RT-PCR was carried out with HTBI primers, and a multiplex PCR formed the second round. TCRdb reprocessed the multiplex PCR reads via MiXCR and lists one record per CDR3 protein. The sample has about 590,000 distinct CDR3 sequences, roughly 40% seen once; the top ten hold less than 4.5%. This sequence was found in an adult man with Graves' hyperthyroidism. Sequencing input: peripheral blood or thyroid tissue (not recorded which). J is TRBJ2-7 and V is TRBV2, with TRBD2 identical over 11 bases. DNA of the CDR3: TGTGCCAGCAGTGATAGCATCGGGACTAGCGGCTACGAGCAGTACTTC. Protein: CASSDSIGTSGYEQYF.